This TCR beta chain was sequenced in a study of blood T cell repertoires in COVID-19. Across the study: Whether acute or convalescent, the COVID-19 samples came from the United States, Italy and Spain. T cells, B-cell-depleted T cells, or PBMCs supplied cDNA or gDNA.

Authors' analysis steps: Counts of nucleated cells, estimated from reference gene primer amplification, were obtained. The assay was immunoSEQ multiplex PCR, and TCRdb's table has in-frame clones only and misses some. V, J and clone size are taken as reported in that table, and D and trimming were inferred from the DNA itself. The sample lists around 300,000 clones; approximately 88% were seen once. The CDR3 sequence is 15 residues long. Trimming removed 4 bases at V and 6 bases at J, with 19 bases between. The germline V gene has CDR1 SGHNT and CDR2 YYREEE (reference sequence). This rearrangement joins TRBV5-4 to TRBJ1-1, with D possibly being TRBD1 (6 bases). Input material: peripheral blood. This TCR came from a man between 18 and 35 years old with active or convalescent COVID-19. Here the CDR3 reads CASSRYREGSPEAFF. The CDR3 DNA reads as TGTGCCAGCAGCCGGTACAGGGAGGGGAGTCCTGAAGCTTTCTTT.